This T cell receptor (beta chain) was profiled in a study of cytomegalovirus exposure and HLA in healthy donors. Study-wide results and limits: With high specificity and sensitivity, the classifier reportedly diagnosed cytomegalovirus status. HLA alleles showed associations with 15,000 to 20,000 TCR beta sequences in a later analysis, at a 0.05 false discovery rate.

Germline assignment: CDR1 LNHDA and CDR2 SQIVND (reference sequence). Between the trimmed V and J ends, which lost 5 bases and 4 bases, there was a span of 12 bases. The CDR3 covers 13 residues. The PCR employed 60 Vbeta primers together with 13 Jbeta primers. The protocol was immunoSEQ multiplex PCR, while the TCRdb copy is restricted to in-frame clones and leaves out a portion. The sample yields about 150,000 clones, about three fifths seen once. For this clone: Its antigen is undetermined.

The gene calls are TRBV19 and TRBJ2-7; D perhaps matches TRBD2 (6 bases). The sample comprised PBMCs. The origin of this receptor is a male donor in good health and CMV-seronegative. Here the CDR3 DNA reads TGTGCCAGTAGTGCGGGACCCGCGTACGAGCAGTACTTC. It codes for CASSAGPAYEQYF.